This T cell receptor (beta chain) was sequenced for a study of T cells in Graves' hyperthyroidism and ophthalmopathy. Study-level findings and limits: In simple terms, a model built on 13 V-J features told ophthalmopathy apart from stable hyperthyroidism. Blood samples included most of the expanded thyroid clonotypes exceeding 0.001.

Trimming stripped 1 base from V and 13 bases from J, with 16 bases between. Per germline, CDR1 LNHNV and CDR2 YYDKDF (reference sequence). This CDR3 contains 13 residues. Remarks on this clonotype: Its antigen is unidentified. A much larger clone lies one base from this, so it may be a read error.

Researchers amplified the TCR beta CDR3 regions from RNA transcripts. HTBI primers were the set used in a first-round RT-PCR of the TCR CDR3. MiXCR, run by TCRdb on the multiplex PCR reads, gives a single entry per CDR3 protein. Among approximately 640,000 distinct CDR3 sequences listed, just under 45% were seen once. Uncontrolled infections, other autoimmune diseases, pregnancy or lactation led to exclusion of patients. Sequenced material: peripheral blood or thyroid tissue (not recorded which). This TCR was recovered from an adult man with Graves' disease, either hyperthyroidism or ophthalmopathy (not recorded which). This chain links TRBV15 with TRBJ1-1; D is ambiguous. The CDR3: CATSRGSLLPFFF. The CDR3 region has the DNA TGTGCCACCAGCAGAGGGTCGCTTCTCCCGTTTTTCTTT.